This T cell receptor beta chain was documented in a study of cytomegalovirus exposure and HLA in healthy donors. Vbeta (60) and Jbeta (13) primers were used in the PCR. Data came from immunoSEQ multiplex PCR; TCRdb stores just in-frame clones and leaves some out. The sample records about 100,000 clones, around 80% being singletons. In its sample, this clone was seen once. V dropped 2 bases and J dropped 7; count of bases not matched to a gene: 10. This CDR3 is built from 15 residues. Per the germline V gene, CDR1 is MNHNY and CDR2 is SVGAGI (reference sequence). This TCR derives from a young man in good health and CMV-seronegative. The sequenced sample was PBMCs. V usage is TRBV6-6 and J usage is TRBJ2-7; 8 bases match TRBD1. This CDR3 reads CASSYAADRVGEQYF. The DNA for the CDR3 is TGTGCCAGCAGTTACGCCGCGGACAGGGTAGGGGAGCAGTACTTC.